The 27 T cell receptor beta chains below all came from one sample that was sequenced in a study of beta chain features in type 1 diabetes. Study-wide findings and caveats: Researchers report that Type 1 diabetes patients had moderately but significantly shorter TCRB CDR3s across all four CD4+ subsets.

Their specific antigens are unknown. Every bit of the isolated RNA underwent reverse transcription, so sequencing read expressed TCRB transcripts. Using immunoSEQ multiplex PCR, the repertoire was profiled, and TCRdb retains in-frame clones only, with some absent. In the table there are over 120,000 clones, less than 15% of which are singletons. The specimen was central memory CD4+ T cells from blood. The receptors come from a man aged 18-30 years with type 1 diabetes.

The CDR3 DNA reads TGTGCCAGCAGTGCCGCGGGTAGCACAGATACGCAGTATTTT. Its translation is CASSAAGSTDTQYF. The genes are TRBV25-1 and TRBJ2-3; D might be TRBD2 (5 bases). Germline CDR1 reads MGHDK; CDR2 reads SYGVNS. V lost 4 bases and J 0 bases, leaving 8 bases between the germline ends. This CDR3 contains 14 residues. Supplemented by reference TRBV25-1 and TRBJ2-3, the full variable domain reads EADIYQTPRYLVIGTGKKITLECSQTMGHDKMYWYQQDPGMELHLIHYSYGVNSTEKGDLSSESTVSRIRTEHFPLTLESARPSHTSQYLCASSAAGSTDTQYFGPGTRLTVL.

This clone has only a few counts. The CDR3 bases are TGCAGCGTTGAAGGGGAGCGGGGGGGGAACAATGAGCAGTTCTTC. Protein product: CSVEGERGGNNEQFF. This rearrangement joins TRBV29-1 to TRBJ2-1; 10 nucleotides match TRBD2. The CDR3 sequence is 15 residues long. Germline-derived CDR1 and CDR2 are SQVTM and ANQGSEA. J was trimmed by 5 bases and V by 1 base; bases with no gene match: 5.

V usage is TRBV10-2 and J usage is TRBJ1-2; D may be TRBD1 (6 bases). The V and J ends lost 2 bases and 8 bases respectively, with 12 bases between them. This CDR3 has 13 amino acids. Germline V gene data show CDR1 as WSHSY and CDR2 as SAAADI. For the CDR3, the DNA is TGCGCCAGCAGTGAGGCAGGGGAAGACGGCTACACCTTC. Translated, it gives CASSEAGEDGYTF.

This chain uses TRBV4-1 with TRBJ1-1; D gene uncertain. CDR1 is MGHRA and CDR2 is YSYEKL in the germline V gene. The CDR3 spans 14 residues. Trimming left V 3 bases short and J 0 bases short, with 8 bases between. The CDR3 DNA sequence: TGCGCCAGCAGCCAGAGAGAGGTGAACACTGAAGCTTTCTTT. This encodes CASSQREVNTEAFF.

V gene TRBV7-2 combines with J gene TRBJ1-5; 9 bases line up with TRBD1. Germline CDR1 is SGHTA and CDR2 is FQGNSA. J was trimmed by 4 bases and V by 8 bases; bases with no gene match: 12. CDR3 size: 16 residues. In DNA, the CDR3 is TGTGCCAGCTCAATCGCGATCGACAGGGGGAATCAGCCCCAGCATTTT. This gives the protein CASSIAIDRGNQPQHF.

Ten or more counts support this clone. The V and J genes are TRBV14 and TRBJ2-5, with no clear D. Trimming took off 4 bases at V and 5 bases at J, with 8 bases between the two ends. This CDR3 is built from 12 residues. Germline-derived CDR1 and CDR2 are SGHDN and FVKESK. The CDR3 nucleotides read TGTGCCAGCAGCCCCCAAGGGGAGACCCAGTACTTC. Amino acid sequence: CASSPQGETQYF.

The genes are TRBV7-9 and TRBJ2-3; D might be TRBD2 (5 bases). Trimming took 2 bases from V and 3 from J, leaving 9 bases between them. This CDR3 has 14 residues. Germline CDR1 and CDR2: SEHNR and FQNEAQ (reference sequence). The CDR3 sequence is CASSLSLATDTQYF. The CDR3 DNA reads TGTGCCAGCAGCTTATCCCTAGCAACAGATACGCAGTATTTT.

This clone has more than one count but fewer than ten. V is TRBV7-2 and J is TRBJ2-2; D remains ambiguous. This CDR3 is built from 15 residues. Trimming removed 1 base from V and 5 bases from J, with 11 bases in between. CDR1 and CDR2 from the germline V gene are SGHTA and FQGNSA. CDR3 amino acids: CASSLVPSRTGELFF. The DNA for the CDR3 is TGTGCCAGCAGCTTAGTCCCTTCCCGGACCGGGGAGCTGTTTTTT. Full variable domain (remainder filled in from reference TRBV7-2 and TRBJ2-2): GAGVSQSPSNKVTEKGKDVELRCDPISGHTALYWYRQSLGQGLEFLIYFQGNSAPDKSGLPSDRFSAERTGGSVSTLTIQRTQQEDSAVYLCASSLVPSRTGELFFGEGSRLTVL.

This clone was found a few times. The chain carries TRBV4-1 and TRBJ2-3, with TRBD2 matching over 11 bases. Trimming took 5 bases from V and 4 from J; bases not matched to a gene: 8. The V gene's germline CDR1 is MGHRA and CDR2 YSYEKL. This CDR3 is 16 amino acids long. For the CDR3, the DNA is TGCGCCAGCAGCGCCTTCTCTAGCGGGGGGCCAGATACGCAGTATTTT. Amino acids: CASSAFSSGGPDTQYF.

V is TRBV29-1 and J is TRBJ1-2; TRBD1 might be the D (6 bases). Germline V gene data show CDR1 as SQVTM and CDR2 as ANQGSEA. The V gene lost 5 bases and the J gene lost 4 bases, with 17 bases spanning the gap. CDR3 length: 14 residues. The CDR3 here is CSVSPTGPAYGYTF. The CDR3 coding sequence is TGCAGCGTTTCCCCGACAGGACCAGCCTATGGCTACACCTTC.

This clone was observed a few times. One end of the junction fails to match germline, which may point to a read error. This rearrangement joins TRBV4-1 to TRBJ1-3; D uncertain. CDR3 size: 14 residues. The germline CDR1 and CDR2 sequences are MGHRA and YSYEKL. CDR3 DNA: TGTGCCAGCAGCCAAGAAAGCCATGGAAACACCATATATTTT. The encoded protein is CASSQESHGNTIYF.

The table lists this clone with a few counts. J is TRBJ1-4 and V is TRBV30; the D gene is possibly TRBD1 (5 bases). Trimming took 0 bases from V and 4 from J, leaving 9 bases between them. CDR3 length: 14 amino acids. In germline, CDR1 is GTSNPN, CDR2 SVGIG (reference sequence). The CDR3 DNA reads as TGTGCCTGGAGTGTGGGGCAGGGTAATGAAAAACTGTTTTTT. Translation gives CAWSVGQGNEKLFF. The whole variable domain, filled in from reference TRBV30 and TRBJ1-4, reads SQTIHQWPATLVQPVGSPLSLECTVEGTSNPNLYWYRQAAGRGLQLLFYSVGIGQISSEVPQNLSASRPQDRQFILSSKKLLLSDSGFYLCAWSVGQGNEKLFFGSGTQLSVL.

This clone was picked up many times. The chain employs TRBV19 and TRBJ1-3; 7 nucleotides line up with TRBD1. The germline gives CDR1 LNHDA, CDR2 SQIVND (reference sequence). After removal of 10 bases from V and 2 bases from J, the junction contained 2 bases not matched to a gene. The CDR3 is 12 amino acids. The CDR3: CATDRAGNTIYF. The CDR3 region has the DNA TGTGCCACAGACAGGGCTGGAAACACCATATATTTT.

This clone has only a few counts. CDR3 sequence: CASSGLATGNEQFF. The CDR3 DNA sequence: TGTGCCAGCAGCGGACTAGCGACGGGGAATGAGCAGTTCTTC. The chain recombines TRBV27 with TRBJ2-1; 9 nucleotides match TRBD2. This CDR3 spans 14 amino acids. V lost 6 bases and J lost 7; bases outside the gene matches: 7. Germline V gene data show CDR1 as MNHEY and CDR2 as SMNVEV (reference sequence).

This clone was counted only a few times. For the CDR3, the DNA is TGTGCCAGCAGCCAATCTAGAAGCACTGAAGCTTTCTTT. Translated: CASSQSRSTEAFF. The chain joins TRBV16 to TRBJ1-1; D ambiguous. Germline V gene sequence: CDR1 KGHSY, CDR2 FQNENV. The CDR3 consists of 13 residues. Between the trimmed V and J ends, which lost 0 bases and 4 bases, there was a span of 6 bases.

This clone was recorded at least ten times. The rearrangement uses TRBV30 and TRBJ2-4; tentatively, D is TRBD2 (6 bases). CDR1 GTSNPN and CDR2 SVGIG come from the germline V gene (reference sequence). V lost 5 bases and J 5 bases, leaving 10 bases between the germline ends. This CDR3 contains 12 residues. The CDR3 here is CAWEGLQNIQYF. The CDR3 nucleotides are TGTGCCTGGGAGGGACTCCAAAACATTCAGTACTTC.

The chain has TRBV30 and TRBJ2-1, with 7 bases aligning to TRBD2. Trimming cost V 0 bases and J 4 bases; bases outside gene matches: 3. CDR3 size: 14 residues. CDR1 is GTSNPN, CDR2 SVGIG, per germline (reference sequence). CDR3 bases: TGTGCCTGGAGTGTAAAGCGGGGATACAATGAGCAGTTCTTC. Amino acids: CAWSVKRGYNEQFF.

The table lists this clone with a few counts. This chain connects TRBV6-1 to TRBJ2-1, with 7 bases fitting TRBD1. Germline assignment: CDR1 MNHNS and CDR2 SASEGT. V dropped 8 bases and J dropped 0; count of bases not matched to a gene: 4. This CDR3 is 14 amino acids long. In DNA form, the CDR3 reads TGTGCCAGCTCAGGGGGAAGCTCCTACAATGAGCAGTTCTTC. This sequence encodes CASSGGSSYNEQFF.

The V call is TRBV5-1, the J call TRBJ2-7; the D gene is possibly TRBD1 (6 bases). From germline, CDR1 is SGHRS and CDR2 YFSETQ. The CDR3 runs to 15 residues. The V and J ends lost 3 bases and 3 bases respectively, with 16 bases between them. CDR3 nucleotide sequence: TGCGCCAGCAGCTCCTGGACAGAAAATTTCTACGAGCAGTACTTC. This codes for CASSSWTENFYEQYF.

This clone was counted only a few times. The chain employs TRBV5-1 and TRBJ1-1; D call uncertain. The CDR3 is 15 residues long. CDR1 SGHRS and CDR2 YFSETQ come from the germline V gene. V was clipped by 0 bases and J by 1 base, with 10 bases between them. The CDR3 DNA reads as TGCGCCAGCAGCTTGGCAACTATTACGAACACTGAAGCTTTCTTT. Its protein product is CASSLATITNTEAFF.

CDR3 amino acids: CASSPKDGSEKLFF. DNA for the CDR3: TGTGCCAGCAGCCCCAAGGACGGAAGTGAAAAACTGTTTTTT. V and J are TRBV7-9 and TRBJ1-4; no firm D call. This CDR3 comprises 14 residues. Trimming cost V 5 bases and J 7 bases, with 14 bases left between them. CDR1 and CDR2 from the germline V gene are SEHNR and FQNEAQ (reference sequence).

This sequence joins TRBV9 and TRBJ1-1; the D gene is possibly TRBD1 (5 bases). This CDR3 is built from 14 residues. The V gene's germline CDR1 is SGDLS and CDR2 YYNGEE. V was cut by 0 bases and J by 3 bases, with 9 bases left in between. The CDR3 sequence: CASSVGGVDTEAFF. For the CDR3, the DNA is TGTGCCAGCAGCGTAGGGGGCGTGGACACTGAAGCTTTCTTT.

As regards this clone: Other DNA sequences from this sample encode an identical CDR3 as well. This chain connects TRBV29-1 to TRBJ1-2, with D perhaps TRBD1 (5 bases). Germline loops: CDR1 SQVTM, CDR2 ANQGSEA. The CDR3 loop spans 14 amino acids. V was cut by 0 bases and J by 8 bases, with 16 bases left in between. The CDR3 DNA reads TGCAGCGTTGAAGATCCGTGGGGTAAGGGGGGCTACACCTTC. Encoded protein: CSVEDPWGKGGYTF.

The chain employs TRBV29-1 and TRBJ2-5; D possibly corresponds to TRBD1 (7 bases). The J call is doubtful: the DNA matches TRBJ2-7 better. Germline V gene lookup returns CDR1 SQVTM and CDR2 ANQGSEA. The CDR3 contains 13 residues. This chain's CDR3 is CSVLGQGGYEQYF. CDR3 in DNA: TGCAGCGTCCTGGGCCAGGGGGGATACGAGCAGTACTTC.

The rearrangement uses TRBV4-1 and TRBJ1-1; D is perhaps TRBD1 (6 bases). There are 16 residues in the CDR3. V was cut by 0 bases and J by 2 bases, with 13 bases left in between. Germline V gene lookup returns CDR1 MGHRA and CDR2 YSYEKL. This chain's CDR3 is CASSQDGVRGNTEAFF. The CDR3 DNA follows: TGCGCCAGCAGCCAAGATGGGGTCAGGGGTAACACTGAAGCTTTCTTT.

This clone has a handful of counts. V gene TRBV20-1 combines with J gene TRBJ1-2, with a possible D match to TRBD1 (5 bases). Germline loops: CDR1 DFQATT, CDR2 SNEGSKA (reference sequence). The CDR3 spans 11 residues. CDR3 coding DNA: TGCAGCAGTCCCCAGGGAGGCGGCTACACCTTC. This sequence encodes CSSPQGGGYTF.

Remarks on this clone: Within the sample, other DNA sequences also encode this same CDR3. The chain is built from TRBV11-3 and TRBJ2-1, with D possibly TRBD1 on 5 matching bases. Trimming took 2 bases from V and 5 from J, leaving 7 bases between them. The CDR3 is 13 residues long. The germline CDR1 and CDR2 sequences are SGHNT and YENEEA. This CDR3 is CASSLSRDNEQFF. The CDR3 region has the DNA TGTGCCAGCAGCTTATCCAGGGACAATGAGCAGTTCTTC.